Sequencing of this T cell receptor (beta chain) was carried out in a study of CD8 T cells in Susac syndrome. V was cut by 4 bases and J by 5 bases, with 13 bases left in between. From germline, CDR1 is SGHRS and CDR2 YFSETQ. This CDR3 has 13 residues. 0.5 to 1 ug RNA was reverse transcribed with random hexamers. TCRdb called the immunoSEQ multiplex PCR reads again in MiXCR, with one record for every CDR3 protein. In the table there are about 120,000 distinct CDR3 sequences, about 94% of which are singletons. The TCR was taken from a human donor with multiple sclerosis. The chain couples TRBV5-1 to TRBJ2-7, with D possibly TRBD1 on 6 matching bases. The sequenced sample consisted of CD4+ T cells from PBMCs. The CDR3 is CASSRTVADEQYF. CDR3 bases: TGCGCCAGCAGCCGGACAGTTGCGGACGAGCAGTACTTC.